The clone carrying this T cell receptor (beta chain) has ten or more counts. What it binds is not known. The trim removed 4 bases at V and 7 bases at J, leaving 9 bases unmatched. CDR1 and CDR2 (germline): SGHRS, YFSETQ. This CDR3 is built from 14 residues. The sample comes from a study of metastatic and nonmetastatic thyroid tumors. TCRdb used MiXCR to call clones anew from the PCR reads. The sample yields under 35,000 clones, over 15% seen once. None of the patients had undergone any treatment ahead of thyroid surgery. Regarding the study as a whole: TCR beta diversity was reportedly significantly higher in malignant thyroid tumors than benign nodules, in blood and tumor.

The sequenced sample consisted of blood. The source is a female donor with papillary thyroid cancer or a benign thyroid nodule (not recorded which). Some clones in this sample may be carry-over from other donors' samples. V gene TRBV5-1 combines with J gene TRBJ1-2; 8 bases match TRBD1. The chain's CDR3 is CASSGSSGGGGYTF. The CDR3 nucleotides are TGCGCCAGCAGCGGATCTTCAGGGGGCGGTGGCTACACCTTC.